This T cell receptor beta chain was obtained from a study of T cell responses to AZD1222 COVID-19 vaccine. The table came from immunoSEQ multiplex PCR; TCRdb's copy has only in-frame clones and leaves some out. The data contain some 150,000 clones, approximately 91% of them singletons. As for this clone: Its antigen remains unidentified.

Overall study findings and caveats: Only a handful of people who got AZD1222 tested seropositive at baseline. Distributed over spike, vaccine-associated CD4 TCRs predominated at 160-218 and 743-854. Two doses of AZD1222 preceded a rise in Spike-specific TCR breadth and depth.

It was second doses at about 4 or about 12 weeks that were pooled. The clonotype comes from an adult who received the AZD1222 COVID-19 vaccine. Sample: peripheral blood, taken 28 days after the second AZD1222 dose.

CDR3 region: CASSEFYGQETQYF. CDR3 nucleotide sequence: TGTGCCAGCAGTGAATTTTACGGTCAAGAGACCCAGTACTTC. The chain employs TRBV25-1 and TRBJ2-5, with D unresolved. Germline CDR1 MGHDK, CDR2 SYGVNS. V was pared by 1 base and J by 2 bases, with 8 bases between. There are 14 residues in the CDR3.